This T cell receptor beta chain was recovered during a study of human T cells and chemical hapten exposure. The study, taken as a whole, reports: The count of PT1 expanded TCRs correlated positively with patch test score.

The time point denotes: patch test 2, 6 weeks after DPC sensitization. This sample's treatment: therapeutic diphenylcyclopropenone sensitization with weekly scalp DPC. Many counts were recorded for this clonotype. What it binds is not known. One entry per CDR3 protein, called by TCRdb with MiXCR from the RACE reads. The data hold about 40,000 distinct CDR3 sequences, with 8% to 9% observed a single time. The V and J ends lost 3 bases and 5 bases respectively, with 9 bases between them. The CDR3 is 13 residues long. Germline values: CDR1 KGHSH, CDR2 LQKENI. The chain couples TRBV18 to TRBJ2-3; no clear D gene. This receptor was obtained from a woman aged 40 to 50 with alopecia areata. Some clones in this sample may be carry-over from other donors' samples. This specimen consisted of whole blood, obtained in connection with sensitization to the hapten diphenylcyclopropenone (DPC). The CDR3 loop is CASSPYVEDTQYF. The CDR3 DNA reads TGTGCCAGCTCACCCTACGTCGAAGATACGCAGTATTTT.